This entry is about one T cell receptor (beta chain). V gave up 4 bases and J gave up 9 bases; unmatched junction bases: 7. Germline CDR1 is SGHRS and CDR2 is YFSETQ. The CDR3 length is 15 residues. One entry per CDR3 protein, called by TCRdb with MiXCR from the RT-PCR reads. The repertoire holds fewer than 800,000 distinct CDR3 sequences, with 12% to 15% as singletons. The clonotype was recovered from a female donor in good health, serving as a healthy control. The sample was memory CD4+ T cells from blood. This chain connects TRBV5-1 to TRBJ1-6; 10 bases line up with TRBD1. CDR3 loop: CASSGPWTGGSPLHF. The DNA for the CDR3 is TGCGCCAGCAGCGGACCCTGGACAGGGGGTTCACCCCTCCACTTT. Full variable domain (rest looked up from reference TRBV5-1 and TRBJ1-6): KAGVTQTPRYLIKTRGQQVTLSCSPISGHRSVSWYQQTPGQGLQFLFEYFSETQRNKGNFPGRFSGRQFSNSRSEMNVSTLELGDSALYLCASSGPWTGGSPLHFGNGTRLTVT.